Listed below are T cell receptor beta chains from one sample, sequenced in a study of OX40 agonist ivuxolimab in advanced cancers. The assay was immunoSEQ multiplex PCR, and TCRdb's table has in-frame clones only and misses some. The sample has approximately 28,000 clones; 80% to 90% are singletons. Material: CD4+ or CD8+ T cells sorted from blood, obtained in a trial of the OX40 agonist ivuxolimab. Receptors originate from an adult with an advanced solid tumor such as melanoma, head and neck, liver or kidney cancer. The CDR3 runs from the conserved cysteine through the conserved F or W. A D gene is named only where the DNA matches it firmly. A row's size may be missing; if present it is once, few, many or a size class.

CDR3 protein | CDR3 DNA | clone size | J gene | V gene | D gene
CASSSLAGITGELFF | TGTGCCAGCAGCTCCCTAGCGGGAATAACCGGGGAGCTGTTTTTT | NA | TRBJ2-2 | TRBV7-9 | TRBD2
CASSLAGGPPDTQYF | TGTGCCAGCAGCTTAGCGGGGGGGCCCCCAGATACGCAGTATTTT | NA | TRBJ2-3 | TRBV11-2 | TRBD2
CASSLTTGSANTGELFF | TGTGCCAGTAGCCTCACCACAGGGTCGGCGAACACCGGGGAGCTGTTTTTT | NA | TRBJ2-2 | TRBV19 | NA
CASSLEAGLYNEQFF | TGTGCCAGCAGCTTAGAAGCTGGCCTCTACAATGAGCAGTTCTTC | NA | TRBJ2-1 | TRBV11-2 | NA
CASDPGDGYGYTF | TGTGCCAGCGATCCAGGGGATGGTTATGGCTACACCTTC | NA | TRBJ1-2 | TRBV2 | NA
CASSITSSGEQYF | TGTGCCAGTAGTATAACCTCTTCGGGGGAGCAGTACTTC | NA | TRBJ2-7 | TRBV19 | NA
CASSEKRLFSYEQYF | TGTGCCAGCAGTGAAAAACGGCTTTTCTCCTACGAGCAGTACTTC | NA | TRBJ2-7 | TRBV6-1 | NA
CASSQRLAGGPDQETQYF | TGCGCCAGCAGCCAACGGCTAGCGGGAGGGCCTGATCAAGAGACCCAGTACTTC | NA | TRBJ2-5 | TRBV4-1 | TRBD2
CASSVADRGHEQYF | TGTGCCAGCAGCGTAGCCGACAGGGGGCACGAGCAGTACTTC | NA | TRBJ2-7 | TRBV9 | TRBD1
CASSELRVAGELFF | TGTGCCAGCAGTGAACTCAGGGTCGCCGGGGAGCTGTTTTTT | once | TRBJ2-2 | TRBV6-1 | NA
CASSQELGTSGSANEQFF | TGCGCCAGCAGCCAAGAATTGGGGACTAGCGGGAGTGCCAATGAGCAGTTCTTC | NA | TRBJ2-1 | TRBV4-1 | TRBD2
CASNFGPDAGNTIYF | TGTGCCAGCAACTTCGGGCCCGATGCGGGAAACACCATATATTTT | once | TRBJ1-3 | TRBV7-9 | NA
CATSTGQISYEQYF | TGTGCCACCAGCACCGGACAGATATCCTACGAGCAGTACTTC | NA | TRBJ2-7 | TRBV15 | NA
CASSFSGGAQANEQFF | TGTGCCAGCAGCTTTAGCGGGGGGGCCCAGGCGAATGAGCAGTTCTTC | NA | TRBJ2-1 | TRBV13 | TRBD2
CASQDEQFF | TGTGCCAGCCAGGATGAGCAGTTCTTC | NA | TRBJ2-1 | TRBV14 | NA
CASSLGYRGRTEAFF | TGTGCCAGCAGCTTGGGTTACAGGGGTAGGACTGAAGCTTTCTTT | few | TRBJ1-1 | TRBV5-4 | TRBD1
CASSPPPMNTEAFF | TGTGCCAGCAGCCCCCCCCCGATGAACACTGAAGCTTTCTTT | NA | TRBJ1-1 | TRBV9 | NA
CASSRETQYF | TGTGCCAGCAGCCGGGAGACCCAGTACTTC | once | TRBJ2-5 | TRBV7-9 | NA
CASSLERTPTYEQYF | TGTGCCAGCAGCTTGGAAAGGACGCCGACCTACGAGCAGTACTTC | NA | TRBJ2-7 | TRBV5-6 | NA
CASSFLGGWSSYEQYF | TGTGCCAGCAGCTTCTTGGGGGGGTGGAGCTCCTACGAGCAGTACTTC | NA | TRBJ2-7 | TRBV7-2 | TRBD2
CASSFPNPSGTGELFF | TGTGCCAGCAGTTTCCCCAACCCCAGCGGGACCGGGGAGCTGTTTTTT | NA | TRBJ2-2 | TRBV28 | NA
CASNPYAENTEAFF | TGTGCCAGCAACCCCTATGCAGAGAACACTGAAGCTTTCTTT | NA | TRBJ1-1 | TRBV9 | NA
CASSPPEGNQPQHF | TGTGCCAGCAGCCCCCCCGAGGGCAATCAGCCCCAGCATTTT | once | TRBJ1-5 | TRBV7-9 | NA
CASSQGIGSPSTDTQYF | TGCGCCAGCAGCCAAGGTATCGGGAGCCCCTCCACAGATACGCAGTATTTT | NA | TRBJ2-3 | TRBV4-1 | NA
CASSYGWNTEAFF | TGTGCCAGCAGTTACGGCTGGAACACTGAAGCTTTCTTT | NA | TRBJ1-1 | TRBV6-5 | NA
CASSPWAESSYEQYF | TGTGCCAGCAGCCCCTGGGCGGAGAGCTCCTACGAGCAGTACTTC | NA | TRBJ2-7 | TRBV9 | NA
CASSRAPPGPKVLNNGYTF | TGCGCCAGCAGCCGAGCCCCCCCCGGTCCAAAGGTCCTGAATAATGGCTACACCTTC | NA | TRBJ1-2 | TRBV5-1 | NA
CASSTNYEQYF | TGTGCCAGCAGCACCAACTACGAGCAGTACTTC | NA | TRBJ2-7 | TRBV7-8 | NA
CASSSSGRSYEQYF | TGTGCCAGCAGCTCAAGTGGGAGGAGCTACGAGCAGTACTTC | NA | TRBJ2-7 | TRBV7-9 | NA
CASSLGVGYEQYF | TGTGCCAGCAGCTTAGGGGTAGGCTACGAGCAGTACTTC | once | TRBJ2-7 | TRBV11-3 | NA
CASSLVRGYGYTF | TGTGCCAGCAGCTTGGTCAGGGGCTATGGCTACACCTTC | NA | TRBJ1-2 | TRBV7-9 | NA
CASSFGDSNQPQHF | TGTGCCAGCAGTTTTGGAGATAGCAATCAGCCCCAGCATTTT | few | TRBJ1-5 | TRBV28 | NA
CASSSIRDSVNEQFF | TGTGCCAGCAGCTCTATCCGGGACAGCGTTAATGAGCAGTTCTTC | NA | TRBJ2-1 | TRBV5-6 | TRBD1
CASSTGLAADTQYF | TGTGCCAGCAGCACGGGACTAGCAGCAGATACGCAGTATTTT | NA | TRBJ2-3 | TRBV5-4 | TRBD2
CASSPRTSYEQYF | TGTGCCAGCAGTCCTAGGACCTCCTACGAGCAGTACTTC | NA | TRBJ2-7 | TRBV28 | NA
CASSYGGTQYF | TGTGCCAGCAGTTATGGTGGGACCCAGTACTTC | NA | TRBJ2-5 | TRBV6-1 | NA
CASRGVEQYF | TGTGCCAGCAGAGGGGTTGAGCAGTACTTC | NA | TRBJ2-7 | TRBV6-1 | NA
CASRPGTRGRETQYF | TGTGCCAGTAGACCCGGGACTAGGGGGCGAGAGACCCAGTACTTC | NA | TRBJ2-5 | TRBV19 | NA
CASSYSTGRGETQYF | TGTGCCAGCAGTTATTCGACGGGGAGGGGGGAGACCCAGTACTTC | NA | TRBJ2-5 | TRBV7-8 | NA
CASSFLRGNEQFF | TGCGCCAGCAGCTTTCTTCGAGGCAATGAGCAGTTCTTC | NA | TRBJ2-1 | TRBV5-1 | NA
CASSPTLGQSANEQFF | TGTGCCAGCAGTCCTACCCTGGGACAGAGCGCCAATGAGCAGTTCTTC | NA | TRBJ2-1 | TRBV25-1 | TRBD1
CASRLYVPGAFF | TGTGCCAGCAGGCTATATGTTCCCGGAGCTTTCTTT | few | TRBJ1-1 | TRBV7-9 | NA
CAISEAQGTRPEAFF | TGTGCCATCAGTGAGGCACAGGGCACCCGACCTGAAGCTTTCTTT | NA | TRBJ1-1 | TRBV10-3 | NA
CASSDLLPGEVYNEQFF | TGTGCCAGCAGTGACCTCCTACCGGGGGAGGTATACAATGAGCAGTTCTTC | NA | TRBJ2-1 | TRBV25-1 | NA
CASSLAGTGEETQYF | TGTGCCAGCAGCTTGGCGGGGACAGGGGAGGAGACCCAGTACTTC | NA | TRBJ2-5 | TRBV5-4 | TRBD1
CASSEAGWVSNQPQHF | TGTGCCAGCAGTGAAGCAGGTTGGGTAAGCAATCAGCCCCAGCATTTT | NA | TRBJ1-5 | TRBV6-1 | NA